This entry is about one T cell receptor beta chain. Its target is unknown. The sample comes from a study of T cell responses to AZD1222 COVID-19 vaccine. Study-wide points: Spike was spanned by vaccine-associated CD4 TCRs, with dominance at 160-218 and 743-854.

J lost 4 bases, V lost 4 bases, and 8 bases had no gene match. This CDR3 contains 15 residues. Looked up from germline, CDR1 is SNHLY and CDR2 is FYNNEI. Libraries were prepared by immunoSEQ multiplex PCR; TCRdb keeps only in-frame clonotypes and omits some of them. The sample lists around 100,000 clones, roughly 88% occurring once. This receptor was obtained from an adult in good health. This chain uses TRBV2 with TRBJ2-7; 9 bases align to TRBD1. The sequencing here drew on peripheral blood, taken on day 0 of AZD1222 vaccination. CDR3 coding DNA: TGTGCCAGCAGTGCGGGACAGGGAGTTTCGTACGAGCAGTACTTC. This translates into CASSAGQGVSYEQYF.